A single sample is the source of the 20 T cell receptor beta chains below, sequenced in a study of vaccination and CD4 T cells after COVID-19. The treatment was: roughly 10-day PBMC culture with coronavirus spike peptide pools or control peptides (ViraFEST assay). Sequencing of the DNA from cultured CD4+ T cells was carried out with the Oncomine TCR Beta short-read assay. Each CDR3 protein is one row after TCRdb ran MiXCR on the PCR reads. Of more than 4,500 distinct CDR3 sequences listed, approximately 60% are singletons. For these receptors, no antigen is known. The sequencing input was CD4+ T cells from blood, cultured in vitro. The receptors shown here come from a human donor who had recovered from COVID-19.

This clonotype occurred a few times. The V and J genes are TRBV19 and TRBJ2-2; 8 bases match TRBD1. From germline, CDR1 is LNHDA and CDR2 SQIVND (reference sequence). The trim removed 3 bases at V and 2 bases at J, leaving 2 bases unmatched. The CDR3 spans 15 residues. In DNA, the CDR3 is TGTGCCAGTAGTATCGGACAGGGTAACACCGGGGAGCTGTTTTTT. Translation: CASSIGQGNTGELFF. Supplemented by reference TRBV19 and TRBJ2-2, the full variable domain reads DGGITQSPKYLFRKEGQNVTLSCEQNLNHDAMYWYRQDPGQGLRLIYYSQIVNDFQKGDIAEGYSVSREKKESFPLTVTSAQKNPTAFYLCASSIGQGNTGELFFGEGSRLTVL.

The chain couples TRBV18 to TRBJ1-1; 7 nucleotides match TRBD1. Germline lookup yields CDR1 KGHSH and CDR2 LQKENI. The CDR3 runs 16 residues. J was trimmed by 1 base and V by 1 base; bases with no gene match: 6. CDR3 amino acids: CASSPLIGTANTEAFF. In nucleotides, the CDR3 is TGTGCCAGCTCACCACTAATTGGGACAGCGAACACTGAAGCTTTCTTT.

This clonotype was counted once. The CDR3 reads CATRLCSNQPQHF. The DNA of the CDR3 is TGTGCCACCAGATTGTGTAGCAATCAGCCCCAGCATTTT. The chain is built from TRBV24-1 and TRBJ1-5; D is unresolved. V lost 7 bases and J 0 bases, leaving 6 bases between the germline ends. The germline CDR1 and CDR2 sequences are KGHDR and SFDVKD. The CDR3 runs to 13 residues.

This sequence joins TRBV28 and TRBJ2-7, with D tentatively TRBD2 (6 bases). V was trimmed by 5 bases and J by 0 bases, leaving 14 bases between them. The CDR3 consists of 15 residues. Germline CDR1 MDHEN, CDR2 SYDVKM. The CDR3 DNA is TGTGCCAGCAGTGCCCCCGGGACTGTCTCCTACGAGCAGTACTTC. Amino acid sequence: CASSAPGTVSYEQYF. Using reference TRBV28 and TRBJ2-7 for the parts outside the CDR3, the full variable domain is DVKVTQSSRYLVKRTGEKVFLECVQDMDHENMFWYRQDPGLGLRLIYFSYDVKMKEKGDIPEGYSVSREKKERFSLILESASTNQTSMYLCASSAPGTVSYEQYFGPGTRLTVT.

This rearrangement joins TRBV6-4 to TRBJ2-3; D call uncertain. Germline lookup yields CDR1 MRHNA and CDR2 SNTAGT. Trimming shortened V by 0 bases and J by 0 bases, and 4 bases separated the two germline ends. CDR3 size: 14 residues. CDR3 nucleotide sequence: TGTGCCAGCAGTGACTCGACGAGCACAGATACGCAGTATTTT. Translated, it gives CASSDSTSTDTQYF.

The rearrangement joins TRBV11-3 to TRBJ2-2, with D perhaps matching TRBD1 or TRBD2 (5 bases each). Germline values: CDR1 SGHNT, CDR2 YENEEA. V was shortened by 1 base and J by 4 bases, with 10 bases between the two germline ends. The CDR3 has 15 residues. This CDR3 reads CASSLAGAGTGELFF. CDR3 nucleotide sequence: TGTGCCAGCAGCTTAGCCGGGGCTGGCACCGGGGAGCTGTTTTTT. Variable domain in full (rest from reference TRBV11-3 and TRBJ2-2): EAGVVQSPRYKIIEKKQPVAFWCNPISGHNTLYWYLQNLGQGPELLIRYENEEAVDDSQLPKDRFSAERLKGVDSTLKIQPAELGDSAVYLCASSLAGAGTGELFFGEGSRLTVL.

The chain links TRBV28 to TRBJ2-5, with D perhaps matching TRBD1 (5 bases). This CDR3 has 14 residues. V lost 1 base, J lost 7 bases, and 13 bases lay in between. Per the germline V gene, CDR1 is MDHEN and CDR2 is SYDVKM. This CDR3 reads CASSLSLLRGTQYF. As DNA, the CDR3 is TGTGCCAGCAGTTTATCGCTCCTAAGGGGGACCCAGTACTTC.

The CDR3, as DNA: TGTGCCTGGAGTGTACCCGCAACAGGGATGGCTTTCTTT. This gives the protein CAWSVPATGMAFF. V and J are TRBV30 and TRBJ1-1, with D tentatively TRBD1 (6 bases). Trimming pared 0 bases from V and 11 bases from J, leaving 16 bases between. Germline V gives CDR1 GTSNPN, CDR2 SVGIG (reference sequence). The length of the CDR3 is 13 residues.

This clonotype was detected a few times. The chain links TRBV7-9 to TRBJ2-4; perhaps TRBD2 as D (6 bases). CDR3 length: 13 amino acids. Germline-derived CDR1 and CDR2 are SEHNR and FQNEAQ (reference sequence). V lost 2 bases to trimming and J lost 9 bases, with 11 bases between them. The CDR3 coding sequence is TGTGCCAGCAGCTTAAGGGCGGGGCGCATTCAGTACTTC. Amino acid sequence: CASSLRAGRIQYF.

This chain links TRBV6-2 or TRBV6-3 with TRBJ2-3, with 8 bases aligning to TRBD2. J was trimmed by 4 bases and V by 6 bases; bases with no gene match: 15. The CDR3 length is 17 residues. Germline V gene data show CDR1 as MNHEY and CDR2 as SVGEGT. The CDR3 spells CASSRPTYSGVADTQYF. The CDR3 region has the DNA TGTGCCAGCAGCCGCCCAACCTATAGCGGGGTCGCAGATACGCAGTATTTT.

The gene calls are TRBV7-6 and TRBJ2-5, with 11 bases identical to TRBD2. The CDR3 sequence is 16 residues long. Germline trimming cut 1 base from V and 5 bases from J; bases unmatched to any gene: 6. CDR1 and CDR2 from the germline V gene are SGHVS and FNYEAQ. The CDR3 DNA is TGTGCCAGCAGCTTAGGAATACTAGCGGGAGTGGAGACCCAGTACTTC. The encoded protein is CASSLGILAGVETQYF.

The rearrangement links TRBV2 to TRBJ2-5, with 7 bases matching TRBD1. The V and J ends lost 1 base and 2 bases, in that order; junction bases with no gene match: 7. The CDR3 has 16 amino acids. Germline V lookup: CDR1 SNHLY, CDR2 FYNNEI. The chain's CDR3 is CASSEGVAGGQETQYF. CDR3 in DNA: TGTGCCAGCAGTGAAGGAGTGGCAGGGGGTCAAGAGACCCAGTACTTC. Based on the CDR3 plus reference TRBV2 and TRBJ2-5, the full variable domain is EPEVTQTPSHQVTQMGQEVILRCVPISNHLYFYWYRQILGQKVEFLVSFYNNEISEKSEIFDDQFSVERPDGSNFTLKIRSTKLEDSAMYFCASSEGVAGGQETQYFGPGTRLLVL.

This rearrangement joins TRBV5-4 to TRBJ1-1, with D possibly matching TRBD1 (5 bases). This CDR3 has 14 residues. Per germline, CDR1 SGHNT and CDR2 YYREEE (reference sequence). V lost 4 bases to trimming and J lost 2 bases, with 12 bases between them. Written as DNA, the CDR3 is TGTGCCAGCAGCACAGACAGCTTCAACACTGAAGCTTTCTTT. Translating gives CASSTDSFNTEAFF.

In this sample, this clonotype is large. CDR3 nucleotide sequence: TGTGCCAGCAGCTTACGGAGTTCTAATGAAAAACTGTTTTTT. This translates into CASSLRSSNEKLFF. The gene calls are TRBV7-9 and TRBJ1-4, with D unclear. Trimming cost V 2 bases and J 3 bases, with 7 bases left between them. From germline, CDR1 is SEHNR and CDR2 FQNEAQ (reference sequence). CDR3 length: 14 residues. The complete variable domain, with remaining parts taken from reference TRBV7-9 and TRBJ1-4, reads DTGVSQNPRHKITKRGQNVTFRCDPISEHNRLYWYRQTLGQGPEFLTYFQNEAQLEKSRLLSDRFSAERPKGSFSTLEIQRTEQGDSAMYLCASSLRSSNEKLFFGSGTQLSVL.

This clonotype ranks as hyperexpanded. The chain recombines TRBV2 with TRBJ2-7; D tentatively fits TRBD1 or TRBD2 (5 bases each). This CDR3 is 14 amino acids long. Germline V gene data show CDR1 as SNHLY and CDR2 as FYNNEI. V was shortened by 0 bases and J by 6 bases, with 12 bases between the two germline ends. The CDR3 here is CASSEAGDRSEQYF. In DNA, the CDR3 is TGTGCCAGCAGTGAAGCGGGGGACCGCTCCGAGCAGTACTTC.

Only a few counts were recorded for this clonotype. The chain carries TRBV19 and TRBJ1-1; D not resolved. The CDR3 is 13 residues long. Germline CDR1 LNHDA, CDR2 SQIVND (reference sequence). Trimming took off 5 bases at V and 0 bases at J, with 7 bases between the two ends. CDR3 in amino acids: CASSDTVNTEAFF. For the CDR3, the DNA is TGTGCCAGTAGTGATACAGTGAACACTGAAGCTTTCTTT.

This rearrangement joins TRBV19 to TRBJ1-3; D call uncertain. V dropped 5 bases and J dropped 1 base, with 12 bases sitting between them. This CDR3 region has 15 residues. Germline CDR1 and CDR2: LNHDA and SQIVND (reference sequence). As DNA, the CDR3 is TGTGCCAGTAGTCTCGGGGTGAGGTCTGGAAACACCATATATTTT. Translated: CASSLGVRSGNTIYF.

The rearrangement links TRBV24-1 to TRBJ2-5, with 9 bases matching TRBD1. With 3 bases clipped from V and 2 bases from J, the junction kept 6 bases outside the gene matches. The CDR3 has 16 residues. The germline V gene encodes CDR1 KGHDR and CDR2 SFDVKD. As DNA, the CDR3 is TGTGCCACCAGTGATCCCCGGGACAGGGCACAAGAGACCCAGTACTTC. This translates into CATSDPRDRAQETQYF.

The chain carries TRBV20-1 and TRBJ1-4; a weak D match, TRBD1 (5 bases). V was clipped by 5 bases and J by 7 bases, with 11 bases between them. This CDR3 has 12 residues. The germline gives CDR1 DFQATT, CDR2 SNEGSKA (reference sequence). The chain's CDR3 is CSARRESEKLFF. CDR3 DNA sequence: TGCAGTGCTCGCAGGGAAAGTGAAAAACTGTTTTTT.

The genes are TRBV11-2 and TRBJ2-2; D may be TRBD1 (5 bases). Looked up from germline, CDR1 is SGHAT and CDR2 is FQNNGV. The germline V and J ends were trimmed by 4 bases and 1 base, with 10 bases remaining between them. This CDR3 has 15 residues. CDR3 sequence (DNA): TGTGCCAGCAGCTCAGGGCGGAGGAACACCGGGGAGCTGTTTTTT. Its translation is CASSSGRRNTGELFF.